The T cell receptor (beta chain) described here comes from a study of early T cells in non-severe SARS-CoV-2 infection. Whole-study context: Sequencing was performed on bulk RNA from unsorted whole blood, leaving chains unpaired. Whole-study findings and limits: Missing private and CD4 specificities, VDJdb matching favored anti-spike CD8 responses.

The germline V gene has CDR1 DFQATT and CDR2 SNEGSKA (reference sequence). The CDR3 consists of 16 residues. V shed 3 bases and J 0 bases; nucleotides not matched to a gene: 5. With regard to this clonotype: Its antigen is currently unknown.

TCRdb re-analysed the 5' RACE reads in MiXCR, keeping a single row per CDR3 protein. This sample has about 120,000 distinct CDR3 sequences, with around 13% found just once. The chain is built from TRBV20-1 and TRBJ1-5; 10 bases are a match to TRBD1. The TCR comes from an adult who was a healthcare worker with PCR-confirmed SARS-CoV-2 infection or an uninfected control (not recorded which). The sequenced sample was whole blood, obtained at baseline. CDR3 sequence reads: CSARDRGVASNQPQHF. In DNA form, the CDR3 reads TGCAGTGCTAGGGACAGGGGGGTGGCTAGCAATCAGCCCCAGCATTTT.